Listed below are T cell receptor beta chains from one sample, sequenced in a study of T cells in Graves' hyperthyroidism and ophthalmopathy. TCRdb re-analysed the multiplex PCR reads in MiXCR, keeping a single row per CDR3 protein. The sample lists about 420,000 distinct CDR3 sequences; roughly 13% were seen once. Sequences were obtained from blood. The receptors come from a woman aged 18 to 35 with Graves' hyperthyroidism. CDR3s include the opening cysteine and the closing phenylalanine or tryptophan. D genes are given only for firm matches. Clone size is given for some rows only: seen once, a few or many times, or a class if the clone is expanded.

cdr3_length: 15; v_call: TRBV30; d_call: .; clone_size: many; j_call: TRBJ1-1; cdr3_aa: CAWSGSGLGNTEAFF; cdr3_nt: TGTGCCTGGAGTGGATCTGGGTTAGGGAACACTGAAGCTTTCTTT
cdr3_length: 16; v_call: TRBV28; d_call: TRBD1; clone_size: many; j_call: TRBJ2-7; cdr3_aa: CASSLWGGTGLYEQYF; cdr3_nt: TGTGCCAGCAGTTTATGGGGCGGGACAGGGCTCTACGAGCAGTACTTC
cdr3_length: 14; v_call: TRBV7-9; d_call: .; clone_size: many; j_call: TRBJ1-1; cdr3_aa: CASSGYPGYTEAFF; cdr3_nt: TGTGCCAGCAGCGGCTACCCCGGGTACACTGAAGCTTTCTTT
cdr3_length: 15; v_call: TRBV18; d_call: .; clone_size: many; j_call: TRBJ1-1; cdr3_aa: CASSPGTEGYTEAFF; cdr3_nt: TGTGCCAGCTCACCAGGCACGGAGGGGTACACTGAAGCTTTCTTT
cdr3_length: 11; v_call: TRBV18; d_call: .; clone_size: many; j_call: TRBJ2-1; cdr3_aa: CASSRGNEQFF; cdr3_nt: TGTGCCAGCAGTAGGGGGAATGAGCAGTTCTTC
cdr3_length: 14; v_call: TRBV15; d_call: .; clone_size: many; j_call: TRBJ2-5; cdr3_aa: CATSARAGQETQYF; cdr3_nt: TGTGCCACCAGTGCCAGGGCGGGACAAGAGACCCAGTACTTC
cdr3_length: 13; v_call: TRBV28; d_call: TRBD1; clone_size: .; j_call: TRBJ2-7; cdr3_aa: CASSPTGGLKQYF; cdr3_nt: TGTGCCAGCAGTCCTACAGGGGGGCTGAAGCAGTACTTC
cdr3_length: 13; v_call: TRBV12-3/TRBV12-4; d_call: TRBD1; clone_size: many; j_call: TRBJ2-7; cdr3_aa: CASSTGTGGEQYF; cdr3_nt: TGTGCCAGCAGCACCGGGACAGGTGGCGAGCAGTACTTC
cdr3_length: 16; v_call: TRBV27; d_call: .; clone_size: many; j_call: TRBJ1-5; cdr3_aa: CASGFIGRGGNQPQHF; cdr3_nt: TGTGCCAGCGGGTTCATAGGTAGGGGAGGCAATCAGCCCCAGCATTTT
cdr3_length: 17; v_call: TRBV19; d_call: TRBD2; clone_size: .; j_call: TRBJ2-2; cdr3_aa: CASSIPSGRKGTRELFF; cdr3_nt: TGTGCCAGTAGTATACCTAGCGGGAGAAAGGGTACCCGGGAGCTGTTTTTT
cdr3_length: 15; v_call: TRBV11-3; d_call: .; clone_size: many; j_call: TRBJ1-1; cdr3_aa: CASSLGGTGRTEAFF; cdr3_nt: TGTGCCAGCAGCTTGGGGGGCACAGGGCGCACTGAAGCTTTCTTT
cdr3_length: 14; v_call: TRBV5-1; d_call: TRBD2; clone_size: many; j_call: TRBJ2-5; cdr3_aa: CASTSGGGTETQYF; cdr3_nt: TGCGCCAGCACTTCGGGGGGGGGCACAGAGACCCAGTACTTC
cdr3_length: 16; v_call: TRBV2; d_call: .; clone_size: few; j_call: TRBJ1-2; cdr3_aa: CASSTAKSVSNYGYTF; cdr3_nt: TGTGCCAGCAGTACAGCAAAATCTGTTTCTAACTATGGCTACACCTTC
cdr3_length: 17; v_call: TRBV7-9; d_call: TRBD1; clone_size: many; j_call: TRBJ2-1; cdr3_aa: CASSLGLDRGTNNEQFF; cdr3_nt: TGTGCCAGCAGCTTAGGGCTGGACAGGGGAACCAACAATGAGCAGTTCTTC
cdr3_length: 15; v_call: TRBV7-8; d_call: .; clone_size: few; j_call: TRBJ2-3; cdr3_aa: CASSLGSGSTDTQYF; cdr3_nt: TGTGCCAGCAGCTTAGGCAGCGGAAGCACAGATACGCAGTATTTT
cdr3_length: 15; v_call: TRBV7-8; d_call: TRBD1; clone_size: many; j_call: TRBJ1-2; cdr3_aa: CASSLAEDRVYGYTF; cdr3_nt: TGTGCCAGCAGCTTAGCGGAGGACAGGGTCTATGGCTACACCTTC
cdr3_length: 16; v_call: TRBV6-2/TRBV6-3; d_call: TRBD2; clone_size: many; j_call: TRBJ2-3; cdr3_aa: CASSYRSGSLTDTQYF; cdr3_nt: TGTGCCAGCAGTTACCGTAGCGGGAGTTTAACAGATACGCAGTATTTT
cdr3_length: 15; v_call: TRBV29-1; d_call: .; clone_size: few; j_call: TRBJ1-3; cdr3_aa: CSVGVWAGSGNTIYF; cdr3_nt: TGCAGCGTTGGTGTTTGGGCAGGCTCTGGAAACACCATATATTTT
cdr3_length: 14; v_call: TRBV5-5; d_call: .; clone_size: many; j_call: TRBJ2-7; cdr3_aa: CASSLSFGTHEQYF; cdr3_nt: TGTGCCAGCAGCTTGAGCTTCGGAACCCACGAGCAGTACTTC
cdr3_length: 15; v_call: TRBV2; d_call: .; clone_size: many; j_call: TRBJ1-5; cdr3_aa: CASSANALSGQPQHF; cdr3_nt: TGTGCCAGCAGTGCCAATGCTCTTAGCGGTCAGCCCCAGCATTTT
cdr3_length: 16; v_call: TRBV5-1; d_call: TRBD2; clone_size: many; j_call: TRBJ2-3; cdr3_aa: CASSGGLAGGTDTQYF; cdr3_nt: TGCGCCAGCAGCGGGGGACTAGCGGGAGGTACAGATACGCAGTATTTT
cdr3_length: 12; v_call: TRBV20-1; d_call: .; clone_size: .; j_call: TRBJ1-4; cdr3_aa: CSAGIPNEKLFF; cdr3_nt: TGCAGTGCGGGCATTCCTAATGAAAAACTGTTTTTT
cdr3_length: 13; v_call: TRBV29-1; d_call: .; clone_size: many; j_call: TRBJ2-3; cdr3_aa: CSVAVSSTDTQYF; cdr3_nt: TGCAGCGTTGCAGTCTCCAGCACAGATACGCAGTATTTT
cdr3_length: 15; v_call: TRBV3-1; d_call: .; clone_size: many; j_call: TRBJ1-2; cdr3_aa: CASSQGDGHNYGYTF; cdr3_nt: TGTGCCAGCAGCCAAGGGGACGGGCATAACTATGGCTACACCTTC
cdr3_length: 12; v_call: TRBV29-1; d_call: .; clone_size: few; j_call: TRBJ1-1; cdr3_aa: CSVLLMNTEAFF; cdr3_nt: TGCAGCGTTCTACTTATGAACACTGAAGCTTTCTTT
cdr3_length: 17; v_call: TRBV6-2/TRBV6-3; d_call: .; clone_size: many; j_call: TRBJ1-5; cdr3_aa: CASSNNLDPRVYQPQHF; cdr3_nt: TGTGCCAGCAGTAACAACCTCGACCCGAGAGTTTATCAGCCCCAGCATTTT
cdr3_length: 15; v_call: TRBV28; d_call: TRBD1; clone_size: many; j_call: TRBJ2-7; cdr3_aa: CASSDMDRAPYEQYF; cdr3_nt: TGTGCCAGCAGTGACATGGACAGGGCCCCCTACGAGCAGTACTTC